This record looks at one T cell receptor beta chain sequence and its context. In germline, CDR1 is SGHVS, CDR2 FQNEAQ. Trimming took off 2 bases at V and 7 bases at J, with 12 bases between the two ends. This CDR3 is 13 amino acids long. TCRdb redid the calling of the RT-PCR reads with MiXCR, one entry per CDR3 protein. The table includes about 700,000 distinct CDR3 sequences, 14% detected once. The sequenced sample was memory CD4+ T cells from blood. The V call is TRBV7-8, the J call TRBJ2-7; D is possibly TRBD2 (5 bases). The source is a female donor in good health, serving as a healthy control. DNA for the CDR3: TGTGCCAGCAGCTTAAGTGCTAGCACTGAGCAGTACTTC. Its protein is CASSLSASTEQYF.